The source of this T cell receptor (beta chain) is a study of blood T cell repertoires in COVID-19. Study background: Italy, Spain and the United States were the sources of the convalescent and acute COVID-19 samples. Sample material is recorded as cDNA or gDNA derived from T cells, B-cell-depleted T cells, or PBMCs.

Study processing details: Estimates of nucleated cell counts were drawn from the amplification of reference gene primers. Assay: immunoSEQ multiplex PCR; the TCRdb copy retains only in-frame clones and omits some. The D gene and trimming were derived from the DNA, and the V and J assignments and clone size from that table. The sample lists tens of thousands of clones; roughly 89% were seen once. This CDR3 region has 13 residues. V lost 6 bases to trimming and J lost 0 bases, with 9 bases between them. CDR1 and CDR2 (germline): MNHEY, SMNVEV (reference sequence). Sequenced input: peripheral blood. This TCR was sampled from a man in his fifties with acute or convalescent COVID-19. The J gene is TRBJ2-7, the V gene TRBV27; weak D call: TRBD2 (6 bases). The CDR3: CASSSRDSYEQYF. The CDR3 DNA sequence: TGTGCCAGCAGCTCGCGGGACTCCTACGAGCAGTACTTC.